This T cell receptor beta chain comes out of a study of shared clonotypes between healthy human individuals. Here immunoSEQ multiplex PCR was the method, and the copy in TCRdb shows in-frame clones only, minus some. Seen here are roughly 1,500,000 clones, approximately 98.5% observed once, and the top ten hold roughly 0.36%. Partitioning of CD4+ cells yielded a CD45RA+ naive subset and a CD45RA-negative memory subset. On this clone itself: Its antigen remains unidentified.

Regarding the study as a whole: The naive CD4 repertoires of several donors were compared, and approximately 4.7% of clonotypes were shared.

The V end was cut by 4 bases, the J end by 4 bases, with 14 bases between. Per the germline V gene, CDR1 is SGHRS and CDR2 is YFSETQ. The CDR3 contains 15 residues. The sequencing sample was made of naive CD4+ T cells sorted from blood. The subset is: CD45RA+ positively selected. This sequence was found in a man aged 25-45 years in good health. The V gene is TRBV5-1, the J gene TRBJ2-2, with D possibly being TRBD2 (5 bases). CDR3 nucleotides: TGCGCCAGCAGCGCGGACCTAGCCGCCACCGGGGAGCTGTTTTTT. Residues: CASSADLAATGELFF. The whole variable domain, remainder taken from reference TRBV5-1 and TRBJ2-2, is KAGVTQTPRYLIKTRGQQVTLSCSPISGHRSVSWYQQTPGQGLQFLFEYFSETQRNKGNFPGRFSGRQFSNSRSEMNVSTLELGDSALYLCASSADLAATGELFFGEGSRLTVL.